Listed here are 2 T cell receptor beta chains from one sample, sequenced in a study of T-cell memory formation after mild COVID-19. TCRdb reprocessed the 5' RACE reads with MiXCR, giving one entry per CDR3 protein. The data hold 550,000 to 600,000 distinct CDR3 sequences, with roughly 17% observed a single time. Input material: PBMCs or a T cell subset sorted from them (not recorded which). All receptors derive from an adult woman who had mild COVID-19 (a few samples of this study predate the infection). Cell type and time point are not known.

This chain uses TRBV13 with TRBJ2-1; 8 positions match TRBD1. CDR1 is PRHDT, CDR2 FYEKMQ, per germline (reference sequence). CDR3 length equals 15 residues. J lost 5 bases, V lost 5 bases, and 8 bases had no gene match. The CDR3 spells CASSDPGGFNNEQFF. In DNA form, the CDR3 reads TGTGCCAGCAGCGACCCAGGGGGCTTTAACAATGAGCAGTTCTTC.

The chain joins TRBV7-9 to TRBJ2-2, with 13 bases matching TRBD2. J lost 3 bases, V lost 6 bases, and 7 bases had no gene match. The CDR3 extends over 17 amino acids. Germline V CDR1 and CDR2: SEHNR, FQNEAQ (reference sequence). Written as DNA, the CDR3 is TGTGCCAGCAGACCCGGACTAGCGGGGGCGTACACCGGGGAGCTGTTTTTT. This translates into CASRPGLAGAYTGELFF. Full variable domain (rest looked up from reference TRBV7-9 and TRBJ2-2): DTGVSQNPRHKITKRGQNVTFRCDPISEHNRLYWYRQTLGQGPEFLTYFQNEAQLEKSRLLSDRFSAERPKGSFSTLEIQRTEQGDSAMYLCASRPGLAGAYTGELFFGEGSRLTVL.